Each of the 10 T cell receptor beta chains below was sequenced from the same sample in a study of T cell repertoires in cytomegalovirus infection. TCRdb re-analysed the reads in MiXCR, keeping a single row per CDR3 protein. Of some 270,000 distinct CDR3 sequences listed, 22% were seen once; the top ten hold about 20%. No antigen has been assigned to these receptors. The sequencing here drew on cultured PBMCs, taken from culture after CMV antigen stimulation. These receptors were taken from a human donor in good health (CMV status not recorded). Some clones in this sample may be carry-over from other donors' samples.

This chain connects TRBV25-1 to TRBJ2-1, with D perhaps assigned TRBD1 or TRBD2 (5 bases each). Germline CDR1 MGHDK, CDR2 SYGVNS. Trimming removed 9 bases at V and 1 base at J, with 10 bases between. This CDR3 spans 13 amino acids. As DNA, the CDR3 is TGTGCCAGTCGGGACGGATCCTACAATGAGCAGTTCTTC. This gives the protein CASRDGSYNEQFF.

As for this clonotype: Compared with germline, one end of the junction differs, possibly owing to a read error. This sequence joins TRBV6-5 and TRBJ1-1; D is unresolved. Germline V gene sequence: CDR1 MNHEY, CDR2 SVGAGI. This CDR3 is built from 13 residues. CDR3 nucleotides: TGTGCCAGCCGTCTGGTGTTGAAGACTGAAGCTTTCTTT. Amino acids: CASRLVLKTEAFF.

This chain connects TRBV28 to TRBJ2-3; 11 bases are shared with TRBD1. CDR1 and CDR2 from the germline V gene are MDHEN and SYDVKM. This CDR3 spans 19 amino acids. V dropped 5 bases and J dropped 8; count of bases not matched to a gene: 21. CDR3 in amino acids: CASSPGTGGSSGPPGTQYF. Written as DNA, the CDR3 is TGTGCCAGCAGTCCCGGGACAGGGGGTTCTAGCGGACCCCCAGGTACGCAGTATTTT.

V is TRBV5-1 and J is TRBJ2-3; D gene unclear. Trimming took off 0 bases at V and 1 base at J, with 9 bases between the two ends. CDR1 SGHRS and CDR2 YFSETQ come from the germline V gene. The length of the CDR3 is 15 residues. CDR3 DNA: TGCGCCAGCAGCTTGGATAATCCCGGCACAGATACGCAGTATTTT. The encoded protein is CASSLDNPGTDTQYF. The variable domain in full, completed from reference TRBV5-1 and TRBJ2-3, reads KAGVTQTPRYLIKTRGQQVTLSCSPISGHRSVSWYQQTPGQGLQFLFEYFSETQRNKGNFPGRFSGRQFSNSRSEMNVSTLELGDSALYLCASSLDNPGTDTQYFGPGTRLTVL.

This clonotype was detected only a few times. The J gene is TRBJ1-5, the V gene TRBV2, with 11 bases that match TRBD1. The CDR3 runs to 14 residues. Germline V gives CDR1 SNHLY, CDR2 FYNNEI. After removal of 7 bases from V and 8 bases from J, the junction contained 7 bases not matched to a gene. The chain's CDR3 is CASNLGQGGEPQHF. CDR3 in DNA: TGTGCCAGCAACCTGGGACAGGGGGGAGAGCCCCAGCATTTT.

The rearrangement uses TRBV5-1 and TRBJ2-7, with D possibly being TRBD1 (6 bases). This CDR3 has 17 amino acids. V lost 3 bases to trimming and J lost 2 bases, with 21 bases between them. Germline V gene data show CDR1 as SGHRS and CDR2 as YFSETQ. The CDR3 DNA reads as TGCGCCAGCAGCTCCACCGGGACACCCAAATCCGCCTACGAGCAGTACGTC. Protein product: CASSSTGTPKSAYEQYV.

In its sample, this clonotype was seen many times. The chain joins TRBV28 to TRBJ1-1; D might be TRBD1 (5 bases). Germline V gene lookup returns CDR1 MDHEN and CDR2 SYDVKM. The CDR3 loop spans 12 amino acids. V dropped 5 bases and J dropped 7 bases, with 11 bases sitting between them. This CDR3 reads CASSDRLIEAFF. In DNA form, the CDR3 reads TGTGCCAGCAGTGACAGACTTATTGAAGCTTTCTTT.

The chain carries TRBV20-1 and TRBJ2-3; 7 bases map to TRBD2. The CDR3 is 14 residues long. Germline lookup yields CDR1 DFQATT and CDR2 SNEGSKA (reference sequence). V lost 0 bases, J lost 4 bases, and 4 bases stayed unmatched. CDR3: CSARDGSGPDTQYF. CDR3 bases: TGCAGTGCTAGAGACGGTAGCGGGCCAGATACGCAGTATTTT.

A few counts support this clonotype. The V and J genes are TRBV19 and TRBJ2-5, with 7 nucleotides matching TRBD2. The junction had 4 bases not matched to a gene; V was cut back by 3 bases and J by 0 bases. The CDR3 is 15 residues long. CDR1 is LNHDA and CDR2 is SQIVND in the germline V gene (reference sequence). The CDR3 nucleotides read TGTGCCAGTAGTATCGGGGGACTATACCAAGAGACCCAGTACTTC. Protein product: CASSIGGLYQETQYF.

This clonotype was detected a few times. The chain recombines TRBV19 with TRBJ1-4, with a tentative D call TRBD1 (5 bases). The CDR3 is 13 amino acids. Germline V gene data show CDR1 as LNHDA and CDR2 as SQIVND (reference sequence). V dropped 4 bases and J dropped 6 bases, with 9 bases sitting between them. The CDR3 here is CASSTQGYEKLFF. Here the CDR3 DNA reads TGTGCCAGTAGTACTCAGGGTTATGAAAAACTGTTTTTT.